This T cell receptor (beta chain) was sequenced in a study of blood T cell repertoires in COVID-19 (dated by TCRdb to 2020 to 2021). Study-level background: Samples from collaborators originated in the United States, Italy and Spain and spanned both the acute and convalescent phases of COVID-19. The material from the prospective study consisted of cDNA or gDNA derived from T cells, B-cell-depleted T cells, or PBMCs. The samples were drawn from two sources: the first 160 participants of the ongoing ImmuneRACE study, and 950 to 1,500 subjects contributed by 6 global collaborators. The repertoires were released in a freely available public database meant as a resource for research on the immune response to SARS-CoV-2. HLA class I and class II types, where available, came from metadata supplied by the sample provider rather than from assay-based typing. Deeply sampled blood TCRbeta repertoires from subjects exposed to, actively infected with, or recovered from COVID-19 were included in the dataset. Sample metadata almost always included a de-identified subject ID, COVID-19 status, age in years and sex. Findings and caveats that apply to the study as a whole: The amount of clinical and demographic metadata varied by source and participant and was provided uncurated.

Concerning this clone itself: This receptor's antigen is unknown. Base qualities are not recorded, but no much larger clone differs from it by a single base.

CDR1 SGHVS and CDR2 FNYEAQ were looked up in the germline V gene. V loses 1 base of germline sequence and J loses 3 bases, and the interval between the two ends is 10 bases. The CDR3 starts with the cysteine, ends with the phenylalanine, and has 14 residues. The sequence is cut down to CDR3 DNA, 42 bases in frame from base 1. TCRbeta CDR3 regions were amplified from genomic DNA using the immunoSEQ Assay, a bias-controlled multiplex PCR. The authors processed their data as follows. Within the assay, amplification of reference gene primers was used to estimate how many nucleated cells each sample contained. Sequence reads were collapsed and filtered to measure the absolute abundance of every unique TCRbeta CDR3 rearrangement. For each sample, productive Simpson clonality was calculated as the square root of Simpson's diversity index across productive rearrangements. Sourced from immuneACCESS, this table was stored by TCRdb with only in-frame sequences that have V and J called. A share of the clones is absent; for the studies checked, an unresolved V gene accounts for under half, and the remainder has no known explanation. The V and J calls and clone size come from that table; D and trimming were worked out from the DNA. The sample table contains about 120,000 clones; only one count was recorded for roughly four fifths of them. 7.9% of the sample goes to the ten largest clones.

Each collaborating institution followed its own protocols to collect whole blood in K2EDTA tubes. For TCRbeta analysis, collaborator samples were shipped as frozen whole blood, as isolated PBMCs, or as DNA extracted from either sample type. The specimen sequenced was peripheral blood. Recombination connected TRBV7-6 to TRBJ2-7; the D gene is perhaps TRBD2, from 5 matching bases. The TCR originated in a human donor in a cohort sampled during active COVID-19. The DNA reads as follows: TGTGCCAGCAGCTTAGGTCAACTAGGCTACGAGCAGTACTTC. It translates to CASSLGQLGYEQYF.